A selection of T cell receptor beta chains follows, all from one sample in a study of post-analysis software for immune sequencing data. In TCRdb, the PCR reads were re-called with MiXCR into one record per CDR3 protein. The table lists some 690,000 distinct CDR3 sequences, roughly 30% of them singletons, with around 0.56% in the top ten. Sequenced: blood. The source is a girl aged 10-17 years with multiple sclerosis. Both conserved end residues are part of each CDR3. Fields, in order: J gene, D gene, V gene, CDR3 length, clone size, CDR3 DNA, CDR3 protein. D genes are given only for firm matches. Expanded clones get a size class; other rows say once, few or many, or leave the size out.

J gene: TRBJ2-4
D gene: .
V gene: TRBV20-1
CDR3 length: 14
clone size: .
CDR3 DNA: TGCAGTGCTCGGAGCCTTCTGGCCAAAAACATTCAGTACTTC
CDR3 protein: CSARSLLAKNIQYF

J gene: TRBJ2-4
D gene: TRBD1
V gene: TRBV2
CDR3 length: 14
clone size: few
CDR3 DNA: TGTGCCAGCAGTCCTTGGGACAGCAAAAACATTCAGTACTTC
CDR3 protein: CASSPWDSKNIQYF

J gene: TRBJ2-3
D gene: .
V gene: TRBV2
CDR3 length: 14
clone size: .
CDR3 DNA: TGTGCCAGCAGTCAAATCCAGGGGACAGATACGCAGTATTTT
CDR3 protein: CASSQIQGTDTQYF

J gene: TRBJ2-7
D gene: .
V gene: TRBV5-1
CDR3 length: 15
clone size: .
CDR3 DNA: TGCGCCAGCAGCTTCTTCGCGGATCTGTCGTCCGAGCAGTACTTC
CDR3 protein: CASSFFADLSSEQYF

J gene: TRBJ2-3
D gene: .
V gene: TRBV6-6
CDR3 length: 10
clone size: few
CDR3 DNA: TGTGCCAGCAGTAGGGATACGCAGTATTTT
CDR3 protein: CASSRDTQYF

J gene: TRBJ2-5
D gene: .
V gene: TRBV7-9
CDR3 length: 15
clone size: .
CDR3 DNA: TGTGCCAGCAGCTTAGCCCGACAGATCCAAGAGACCCAGTACTTC
CDR3 protein: CASSLARQIQETQYF

J gene: TRBJ2-3
D gene: TRBD2
V gene: TRBV20-1
CDR3 length: 15
clone size: .
CDR3 DNA: TGCAGTGCTAGCTGGGCGGGAGGGATCTCAGATACGCAGTATTTT
CDR3 protein: CSASWAGGISDTQYF

J gene: TRBJ2-1
D gene: TRBD2
V gene: TRBV5-1
CDR3 length: 12
clone size: many
CDR3 DNA: TGCGCCAGCAGACTAGCGGGTAATGAGCAGTTCTTC
CDR3 protein: CASRLAGNEQFF

J gene: TRBJ1-2
D gene: TRBD1
V gene: TRBV4-1
CDR3 length: 14
clone size: few
CDR3 DNA: TGCGCCAGCAGCCAAGGGGGGACAGGAGGGGGCTACACCTTC
CDR3 protein: CASSQGGTGGGYTF

J gene: TRBJ1-5
D gene: .
V gene: TRBV20-1
CDR3 length: 15
clone size: .
CDR3 DNA: TGCAGTGCTTCCCCCCCGAACACAGGGAATCAGCCCCAGCATTTT
CDR3 protein: CSASPPNTGNQPQHF

J gene: TRBJ2-1
D gene: TRBD1
V gene: TRBV3-1
CDR3 length: 17
clone size: few
CDR3 DNA: TGTGCCAGCAGCCAAGATTCAGACAGGGACCCCTACAATGAGCAGTTCTTC
CDR3 protein: CASSQDSDRDPYNEQFF

J gene: TRBJ2-4
D gene: .
V gene: TRBV20-1
CDR3 length: 14
clone size: .
CDR3 DNA: TGCAGTGCTACGGAGGCCCCAGCCAAAAACATTCAGTACTTC
CDR3 protein: CSATEAPAKNIQYF

J gene: TRBJ1-1
D gene: .
V gene: TRBV29-1
CDR3 length: 12
clone size: few
CDR3 DNA: TGCAGCGTTGATCCTCTGAACACTGAAGCTTTCTTT
CDR3 protein: CSVDPLNTEAFF

J gene: TRBJ1-2
D gene: .
V gene: TRBV6-5
CDR3 length: 14
clone size: .
CDR3 DNA: TGTGCCAGCAGTTACGTGGGGGGGCGTTATGGCTACACCTTC
CDR3 protein: CASSYVGGRYGYTF

J gene: TRBJ2-3
D gene: .
V gene: TRBV6-2/TRBV6-3
CDR3 length: 16
clone size: few
CDR3 DNA: TGTGCCAGCAGTGTCCACTATCAAGGGGGTCGGGATACGCAGTATTTT
CDR3 protein: CASSVHYQGGRDTQYF

J gene: TRBJ2-1
D gene: .
V gene: TRBV9
CDR3 length: 13
clone size: many
CDR3 DNA: TGTGCCAGCAGCGTAGTCCCGGAAGGGCAGCAGTTCTTC
CDR3 protein: CASSVVPEGQQFF

J gene: TRBJ2-1
D gene: .
V gene: TRBV12-3/TRBV12-4
CDR3 length: 12
clone size: few
CDR3 DNA: TGTGCCAGCAGGGTCGGGGGAGGTGAGCAGTTCTTC
CDR3 protein: CASRVGGGEQFF

J gene: TRBJ1-5
D gene: .
V gene: TRBV20-1
CDR3 length: 15
clone size: .
CDR3 DNA: TGCAGTGCTAGATTTGGGGGGGCACTCAATCAGCCCCAGCATTTT
CDR3 protein: CSARFGGALNQPQHF

J gene: TRBJ2-3
D gene: .
V gene: TRBV28
CDR3 length: 17
clone size: .
CDR3 DNA: TGTGCCAACAGTTCGCCTTGGGTAGCGACTAGCACAGATACGCAGTATTTT
CDR3 protein: CANSSPWVATSTDTQYF

J gene: TRBJ2-2
D gene: .
V gene: TRBV6-1
CDR3 length: 17
clone size: .
CDR3 DNA: TGTGCCAGCAGTGCTAGCCGGGGCCTAGGTTCGGCCGGGGAGCTGTTTTTT
CDR3 protein: CASSASRGLGSAGELFF

J gene: TRBJ2-7
D gene: .
V gene: TRBV7-9
CDR3 length: 15
clone size: .
CDR3 DNA: TGTGCCAGCAGCTTATTCGGGGTTGGGGATGGCGAGCAGTACTTC
CDR3 protein: CASSLFGVGDGEQYF

J gene: TRBJ2-1
D gene: TRBD2
V gene: TRBV7-2
CDR3 length: 15
clone size: .
CDR3 DNA: TGTGCCAGCAGCATGTATGGGGAGGGCTACAATGAGCAGTTCTTC
CDR3 protein: CASSMYGEGYNEQFF

J gene: TRBJ2-7
D gene: TRBD2
V gene: TRBV7-2
CDR3 length: 15
clone size: .
CDR3 DNA: TGTGCCTCCCCCCCCGCGGGACTAGCAATCAACGAGCAGTACTTC
CDR3 protein: CASPPAGLAINEQYF

J gene: TRBJ1-4
D gene: .
V gene: TRBV15
CDR3 length: 15
clone size: few
CDR3 DNA: TGTGCCACCAGCAGAGCGGGCAGACTTAATGAAAAACTGTTTTTT
CDR3 protein: CATSRAGRLNEKLFF

J gene: TRBJ2-1
D gene: TRBD2
V gene: TRBV18
CDR3 length: 14
clone size: few
CDR3 DNA: TGTGCCAGCTCACCACGGGGAGGGGACAATGAGCAGTTCTTC
CDR3 protein: CASSPRGGDNEQFF

J gene: TRBJ1-1
D gene: TRBD1
V gene: TRBV5-1
CDR3 length: 16
clone size: few
CDR3 DNA: TGCGCCAGCAGCCCGAACCCCGGGACAGGGGTCACTGAAGCTTTCTTT
CDR3 protein: CASSPNPGTGVTEAFF

J gene: TRBJ1-5
D gene: .
V gene: TRBV20-1
CDR3 length: 13
clone size: .
CDR3 DNA: TGCAGTGCTAGAGGGGCAGGGCAGGAGCCCCAGCATTTT
CDR3 protein: CSARGAGQEPQHF

J gene: TRBJ1-2
D gene: .
V gene: TRBV25-1
CDR3 length: 13
clone size: .
CDR3 DNA: TGTGCCAGCAGTGAATTTATAGGGGGAGGCTACACCTTC
CDR3 protein: CASSEFIGGGYTF

J gene: TRBJ2-7
D gene: TRBD2
V gene: TRBV7-9
CDR3 length: 16
clone size: .
CDR3 DNA: TGTGCCAGCAGCAAAGGATTGGGACTAGCGCGCTACGAGCAGTACTTC
CDR3 protein: CASSKGLGLARYEQYF

J gene: TRBJ1-2
D gene: TRBD1
V gene: TRBV15
CDR3 length: 14
clone size: .
CDR3 DNA: TGTGCCACCAGCAAACCCGGGACAGAATATGGCTACACCTTC
CDR3 protein: CATSKPGTEYGYTF

J gene: TRBJ1-1
D gene: .
V gene: TRBV29-1
CDR3 length: 14
clone size: .
CDR3 DNA: TGCAGCGTTGTTGCCAGAGGGGAGACGGATGAAGCTTTCTTT
CDR3 protein: CSVVARGETDEAFF

J gene: TRBJ1-1
D gene: .
V gene: TRBV12-3/TRBV12-4
CDR3 length: 13
clone size: .
CDR3 DNA: TGTGCCAGCTCCCGGGGAGGGGCCCCCAGAGCTTTCTTT
CDR3 protein: CASSRGGAPRAFF

J gene: TRBJ1-1
D gene: .
V gene: TRBV7-9
CDR3 length: 16
clone size: .
CDR3 DNA: TGTGCCAGCAGCGAGTGGGCCAGCCGCATGAACACTGAAGCTTTCTTT
CDR3 protein: CASSEWASRMNTEAFF

J gene: TRBJ2-1
D gene: TRBD2
V gene: TRBV12-3/TRBV12-4
CDR3 length: 16
clone size: many
CDR3 DNA: TGTGCCAGCAGACGAACCGGGACTAGCGGGACCAATGAGCAGTTCTTC
CDR3 protein: CASRRTGTSGTNEQFF

J gene: TRBJ2-5
D gene: TRBD1
V gene: TRBV3-1
CDR3 length: 14
clone size: .
CDR3 DNA: TGTGCCAGTAGCCGCGCCGGGACAGGGGAGACCCAGTACTTC
CDR3 protein: CASSRAGTGETQYF

J gene: TRBJ2-5
D gene: TRBD1
V gene: TRBV29-1
CDR3 length: 11
clone size: few
CDR3 DNA: TGCAGTACAGGGGGTCGAGAGACCCAGTACTTC
CDR3 protein: CSTGGRETQYF

J gene: TRBJ2-1
D gene: .
V gene: TRBV6-2/TRBV6-3
CDR3 length: 12
clone size: .
CDR3 DNA: TGTGCCAGCAGTTACGACGCACCTGAGCAGTTCTTC
CDR3 protein: CASSYDAPEQFF

J gene: TRBJ2-1
D gene: TRBD2
V gene: TRBV14
CDR3 length: 14
clone size: few
CDR3 DNA: TGTGCCAGCAGTAGTCTAGCGGGAGATATTGAGCAGTTCTTC
CDR3 protein: CASSSLAGDIEQFF

J gene: TRBJ2-3
D gene: TRBD2
V gene: TRBV20-1
CDR3 length: 16
clone size: .
CDR3 DNA: TGCAGTGCTAGTAGAGGAACTAGCGGGGGCACAGATACGCAGTATTTT
CDR3 protein: CSASRGTSGGTDTQYF

J gene: TRBJ1-2
D gene: TRBD1
V gene: TRBV2
CDR3 length: 15
clone size: .
CDR3 DNA: TGTGCCAGCTTCAGATGGGACAGGGAACGCTATGGCTACACCTTC
CDR3 protein: CASFRWDRERYGYTF

J gene: TRBJ2-1
D gene: .
V gene: TRBV4-3
CDR3 length: 14
clone size: .
CDR3 DNA: TGCGCCAGCAGCCAAGATAACCCCCACAATGAGCAGTTCTTC
CDR3 protein: CASSQDNPHNEQFF